This T cell receptor (beta chain) was identified in a study of Tregs in tolerant kidney transplant recipients. The study's findings and limits: Biological reproducibility was not directly addressed, but technical replication error appeared minimal. Expanding Tregs on activated donor B cells appeared to best identify donor-specific TCRbeta clones.

Clones were sequenced by immunoSEQ multiplex PCR, and TCRdb holds only the in-frame ones, with some missing. The sample's table shows fewer than 55,000 clones. Concerning this clone itself: The target antigen is unknown. The sequenced fragment ends 3 residues before the CDR3 boundary, so the rest is inferred from the germline J gene.

Germline V gene sequence: CDR1 SEHNR, CDR2 FQNEAQ (reference sequence). CDR3 length: 13 amino acids. The J segment lost 2 bases and the V segment lost 6 bases, leaving 2 bases of the junction unmatched. This clonotype was obtained from a human donor who received a combined kidney and bone marrow transplant. This rearrangement joins TRBV7-9 to TRBJ2-3; 7 nucleotides align to TRBD1. Material: CD4+ T cells from blood, obtained before the transplant. CDR3 DNA, as far as it was read: TGTGCCAGCAGGCAGGGGGACACAGATACG. This encodes CASRQGDTDT. The full-length CDR3 reads as CASRQGDTDTQYF.